This record looks at one T cell receptor (beta chain) sequence and its context. The treatment: approximately 18 received Ad26.COV2.S at low or high dose, single or two shots; about 5 received placebo; per-sample allocation not given. Day 63 following the first vaccine or placebo injection was when the samples were taken. The data were obtained in a study of Ad26.COV2.S vaccination and SARS-CoV-2 variants. Across the study: Dosing was one shot or two shots 56 days apart.

Using immunoSEQ multiplex PCR, the repertoire was profiled, and TCRdb retains in-frame clones only, with some absent. Of 300,000 to 350,000 clones listed, approximately 86% are singletons. V gave up 4 bases and J gave up 6 bases; unmatched junction bases: 22. Germline V gene lookup returns CDR1 LGHNA and CDR2 YNFKEQ. The CDR3 contains 20 residues. The chain recombines TRBV4-2 with TRBJ2-1; 9 nucleotides line up with TRBD1. The TCR was taken from a person between 18 and 60 years old who received the Ad26.COV2.S COVID-19 vaccine or a placebo. The sample in question was peripheral blood, obtained in a trial of Ad26.COV2.S vaccine versus placebo. The CDR3 here is CASSPSSLAGTGYTINEQFF. The CDR3 coding sequence is TGTGCCAGCAGCCCATCTTCTTTAGCCGGGACAGGGTACACGATCAATGAGCAGTTCTTC.